The rows below give T cell receptor beta chains drawn from one sample of a study of T cell repertoires in cytomegalovirus infection. No antigen has been identified for these receptors. One entry per CDR3 protein, called by TCRdb with MiXCR from the reads. The sample shows about 160,000 distinct CDR3 sequences, roughly 21% of them seen only once. The starting material was CD8+ T cells from cultured PBMCs, obtained from culture after CMV antigen stimulation. Every receptor here comes from a human donor in good health (CMV status not recorded). Some clones in this sample may be carry-over from other donors' samples. Both conserved end residues are part of each CDR3. Fields, in order: clone size, J gene, V gene, D gene, CDR3 DNA, CDR3 protein. The D gene is left open where the match is weak. Clone size is given for some rows only: seen once, a few or many times, or a class if the clone is expanded.

-,TRBJ2-1,TRBV6-6,TRBD2,TGTGCCAGCAGCTTACCTCGGCCGGGACTAGCGGGTCACAATGAGCAGTTCTTC,CASSLPRPGLAGHNEQFF
-,TRBJ2-1,TRBV20-1,-,TGCAGTGCTAGAAAGGGGTTCGATGAGCAGTTCTTC,CSARKGFDEQFF
once,TRBJ2-7,TRBV7-6,TRBD1,TGTGCCAGCAGAGCCGGGACAGGGTGGGACGAGCAGTACTTC,CASRAGTGWDEQYF
few,TRBJ1-1,TRBV12-3/TRBV12-4,-,TGTGCCAGCTCCATTATGGAGCGGAACACTGAAGCTTTCTTT,CASSIMERNTEAFF
few,TRBJ1-4,TRBV7-2,-,TGTGCCAGCAGCTCCCGGGCCCTTCATGAAAAACTGTTTTTT,CASSSRALHEKLFF
few,TRBJ1-1,TRBV7-6,-,TGTGCCAGCAGCTTAGGGCGGGTACCGAACACTGAAGCTTTCTTT,CASSLGRVPNTEAFF
many,TRBJ1-2,TRBV7-2,-,TGTGCCAGCAGCTTAGTAGAATCAGGGGCAAGGGGCGGCTACACCTTC,CASSLVESGARGGYTF
few,TRBJ1-5,TRBV28,-,TGTGCCAGCAGTTTACGTCAGGGGAGCAATCAGCCCCAGCATTTT,CASSLRQGSNQPQHF
few,TRBJ1-2,TRBV12-3/TRBV12-4,-,TGTGCCAGCAGTTCCCCGGGAGCGGTCCACTATGGCTACACCTTC,CASSSPGAVHYGYTF
-,TRBJ2-7,TRBV7-2,TRBD1,TGTGCCAGCAGCTCGGAATTCCGGGACAGGGCGTACGAGCAGTACTTC,CASSSEFRDRAYEQYF
few,TRBJ1-1,TRBV7-6,-,TGTGCCAGCAGCAGCCGTAGCAAAATGAACACTGAAGCTTTCTTT,CASSSRSKMNTEAFF
-,TRBJ2-5,TRBV4-3,-,TGCGCCAGCAGCCAAGGGCAGGGATTATACTTC,CASSQGQGLYF
-,TRBJ1-5,TRBV5-1,-,TGCTGGGGGAATCGTGATCAGCCCCAGCATTTT,CWGNRDQPQHF
many,TRBJ1-4,TRBV6-1,TRBD1,TGTGCCAGCAGTGAAGCGCTTCAGGACAGGGGAGGAGAAAAACTGTTTTTT,CASSEALQDRGGEKLFF
many,TRBJ1-5,TRBV19,TRBD1,TGTGCCAGCAGCTCGGGACAGGGGAATCAGCCCCAGCATTTT,CASSSGQGNQPQHF
-,TRBJ1-1,TRBV4-1,TRBD1,TGCGCCAGCCAGGGGGGAAACACTGAAGCTTTCTTT,CASQGGNTEAFF
many,TRBJ1-4,TRBV7-9,-,TGTGCCAGCAGCCCCAGGAATGAAAAACTGTTTTTT,CASSPRNEKLFF
few,TRBJ2-7,TRBV7-9,TRBD1,TGTGCCAGCAGCTTAAAAGGGACAGGGGATCACGAGCAGTACTTC,CASSLKGTGDHEQYF
-,TRBJ1-5,TRBV6-6,-,TGTGCCAGCAGTTACTCGAGACGTCAGCCCCAGCATTTT,CASSYSRRQPQHF
few,TRBJ1-2,TRBV28,-,TGTGCCAGCAGTTTACTCGCCACTAACTATGGCTACACCTTC,CASSLLATNYGYTF
few,TRBJ1-1,TRBV7-9,-,TGTGCCAGCAGCTCAGAACGGACAGTCAACACTGAAGCTTTCTTT,CASSSERTVNTEAFF
many,TRBJ2-7,TRBV7-9,-,TGTGCCAGCAGCCCACGGGACGGCTACGAGCAGTACTTC,CASSPRDGYEQYF
few,TRBJ2-2,TRBV4-1,-,TGCGCCAGCTATCCAACAGGGATGAGCACCGGGGAGCTGTTTTTT,CASYPTGMSTGELFF
-,TRBJ2-5,TRBV4-3,-,TGCGCCAGCAGCCAAGAGAGGGCGGGGTTACAAGAGACCCAGTACTTC,CASSQERAGLQETQYF
few,TRBJ1-5,TRBV6-6,-,TGTGCCAGCAGTGGTAGACAGGACCCCCAAGGCAATCAGCCCCAGCATTTT,CASSGRQDPQGNQPQHF
-,TRBJ1-1,TRBV7-9,-,TGTGCCAGCATCGACCCGGGGAGATACACTGAAGCTTTCTTT,CASIDPGRYTEAFF
few,TRBJ1-5,TRBV19,-,TGTGCCAGTAGTAGCACCTATAGCAATCAGCCCCAGCATTTT,CASSSTYSNQPQHF
-,TRBJ2-4,TRBV7-2,-,TGTGCCAGCAGCCCGATAGAGCGCGCCGAGGACATTCAGTACTTC,CASSPIERAEDIQYF
-,TRBJ1-5,TRBV4-1,-,TGCGCCAGCAGCCATGCTATGGGGAGCAATCAGCCCCAGCATTTT,CASSHAMGSNQPQHF
-,TRBJ1-4,TRBV6-5,-,TGTGCCAGCAGTTACGGAGAGGGGTTTGGTACTAATGAAAAACTGTTTTTT,CASSYGEGFGTNEKLFF
few,TRBJ2-7,TRBV6-1,-,TGTGCCAGCAGTGAAGGGACCTACGAGCAGTACTTC,CASSEGTYEQYF
-,TRBJ2-1,TRBV19,TRBD2,TGTGCCAGTGATGGACTAGCGGGCAATGAGCAGTTCTTC,CASDGLAGNEQFF
-,TRBJ1-1,TRBV7-8,TRBD1,TGTGCCAGCAGCCAATCAACAGGGGGCGCCCCGAACACTGAAGCTTTCTTT,CASSQSTGGAPNTEAFF
-,TRBJ1-5,TRBV27,-,TGTGCCAGCAGCCTTTCGTGGGGCAATCAGCCCCAGCATTTT,CASSLSWGNQPQHF
-,TRBJ1-1,TRBV28,-,TGTGCCAGCAGGTCGGGGTATAGCACTGAAGCTTTCTTT,CASRSGYSTEAFF
-,TRBJ1-1,TRBV7-2,-,TGTGCCAGCAGCCTTCCTGACAGAAACACTGAAGCTTTCTTT,CASSLPDRNTEAFF
many,TRBJ2-7,TRBV6-5,TRBD2,TGTGCCAGCAGTTACGCGGGAGATGGGGTGTGGGAGCAGTACTTC,CASSYAGDGVWEQYF
-,TRBJ1-2,TRBV7-9,-,TGTGCCAGCAGCTTATTTGCAGGGAACTATGGCTACACCTTC,CASSLFAGNYGYTF
few,TRBJ2-7,TRBV7-6,-,TGTGCCAGCAGCCCTATGGGGAGGCCCTACGAGCAGTACTTC,CASSPMGRPYEQYF
few,TRBJ2-7,TRBV4-3,-,TGCGCCAGCAGCCAAGATCCGGGGGACTACGAGCAGTACTTC,CASSQDPGDYEQYF
-,TRBJ1-2,TRBV7-8,TRBD1,TGTGCCAGCAGCTCAGGGACAGATAACTATGGCTACACCTTC,CASSSGTDNYGYTF